The entry below gives a single T cell receptor (beta chain) sequence along with its context. Its antigen is not identified. The data were produced by immunoSEQ multiplex PCR, yet TCRdb's version contains in-frame clones alone and is incomplete. Among roughly 30,000 clones listed, about 89% were seen once. This sample is part of a study of T cells in tuberculosis. Study-wide background: IGRA-negative adolescents, IGRA-positive adolescents with latent tuberculosis and adults with active tuberculosis formed this South African cohort.

Findings of the study overall: GEM motif frequencies gave 70% accuracy; the GMM repertoire gave roughly 85%. Smaller alpha distances in active tuberculosis partly reflected shorter CDR3-alpha lengths.

Germline loops: CDR1 SGHRS, CDR2 YFSETQ. The CDR3 sequence is 15 residues long. V was clipped by 3 bases and J by 2 bases, with 15 bases between them. At study entry, adolescents had tuberculin skin tests and IGRA screening. V usage is TRBV5-1 and J usage is TRBJ2-7, with D possibly TRBD1 on 6 matching bases. The specimen sequenced was PBMCs. The sequence derives from a donor between 10 and 35 years old with latent tuberculosis or without tuberculosis infection. Written as DNA, the CDR3 is TGCGCCAGCAGCTATCAAACAGGGATCCCCTACGAGCAGTACTTC. This gives the protein CASSYQTGIPYEQYF.